This T cell receptor beta chain was recovered during a study of metastatic and nonmetastatic thyroid tumors. Across the study: Thyroid patients, malignant and benign, had repertoires compared across blood and tumor or nodule tissue.

In this sample, this clone is medium-sized. Every patient was untreated before thyroid surgery. TCRdb re-called clones from the PCR reads using MiXCR. The data hold about 21,000 clones, with around a third observed a single time. The clonotype originates from a female donor with papillary thyroid cancer or a benign thyroid nodule (not recorded which). Some clones in this sample may be carry-over from other donors' samples. The source material was blood.

The CDR3 sequence: CASRGRDAPTTGELFF. In DNA, the CDR3 is TGTGCCAGCAGGGGCCGGGACGCCCCAACCACCGGGGAGCTGTTTTTT. The chain is built from TRBV11-2 and TRBJ2-2; D is perhaps TRBD1 or TRBD2 (5 bases each). The CDR3 length is 16 residues. Germline values: CDR1 SGHAT, CDR2 FQNNGV. The V and J ends lost 6 bases and 4 bases respectively, with 18 bases between them.